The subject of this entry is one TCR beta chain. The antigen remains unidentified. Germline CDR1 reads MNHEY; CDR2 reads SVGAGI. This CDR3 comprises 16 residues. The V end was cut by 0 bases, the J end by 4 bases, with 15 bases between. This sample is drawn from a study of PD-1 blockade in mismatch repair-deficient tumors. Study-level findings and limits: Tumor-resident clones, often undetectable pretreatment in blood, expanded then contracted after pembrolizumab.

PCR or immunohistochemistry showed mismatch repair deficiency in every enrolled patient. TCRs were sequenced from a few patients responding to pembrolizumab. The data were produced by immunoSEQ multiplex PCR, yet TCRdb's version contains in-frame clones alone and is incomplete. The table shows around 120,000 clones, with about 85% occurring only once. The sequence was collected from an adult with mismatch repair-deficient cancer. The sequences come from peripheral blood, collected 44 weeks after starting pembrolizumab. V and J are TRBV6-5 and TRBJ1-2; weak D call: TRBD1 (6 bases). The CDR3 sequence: CASSYSVGGAAYGYTF. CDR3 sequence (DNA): TGTGCCAGCAGTTACTCGGTCGGGGGGGCCGCCTATGGCTACACCTTC.